Reported below is one T cell receptor (beta chain). Some clones are missing from TCRdb's copy, which holds only in-frame ones; the method was immunoSEQ multiplex PCR. This sample has some 2,000,000 clones, with roughly 94% found just once. The data stem from a study of shared clonotypes between healthy human individuals. J lost 8 bases, V lost 3 bases, and 5 bases had no gene match. Germline V gene lookup returns CDR1 LNHDA and CDR2 SQIVND (reference sequence). The CDR3 covers 14 residues. The V call is TRBV19, the J call TRBJ2-1, with 9 bases fitting TRBD1. This TCR derives from a man younger than 30 in good health. Sequenced sample: naive CD4+ T cells sorted from blood. Subset defined: CD45RA+ positively selected. The CDR3 here is CASSMGQGPDEQFF. CDR3 coding DNA: TGTGCCAGTAGTATGGGACAGGGTCCAGATGAGCAGTTCTTC.